The 8 T cell receptor beta chains reported below all come from one sample, sequenced in a study of glioma-infiltrating T cells. Using RNA template, CDR3s of TCR alpha and beta were amplified with iRepertoire arm-PCR. Using its own MiXCR run on the multiplex PCR reads, TCRdb lists one record per CDR3 protein. Counted here are 3,500 to 4,000 distinct CDR3 sequences, about 90% occurring once; the ten biggest clones make up more than 25%. The sequenced sample was glioma tissue, nonneoplastic brain tissue, or PBMCs (not recorded which). All receptors derive from a human donor with low-grade glioma or glioblastoma, undergoing nonglioma brain surgery, or in good health (not recorded which).

To note about this clonotype: A library prepared for alpha chains yielded this beta chain as an off-target read; its size is of little meaning. The rearrangement joins TRBV27 to TRBJ1-1, with D maybe TRBD1 (6 bases). The CDR3 is 14 amino acids. Germline V gene lookup returns CDR1 MNHEY and CDR2 SMNVEV (reference sequence). The ends were cut back, 5 bases at V and 3 bases at J, with 13 bases in the middle. CDR3 loop: CASSQQGRDTEAFF. The CDR3 region has the DNA TGTGCCAGCAGTCAACAGGGCCGAGACACTGAAGCTTTCTTT.

A remark on this clonotype: Since it is a stray read in a library aimed at alpha chains, this beta chain has a size that is not meaningful. The chain links TRBV20-1 to TRBJ1-2; TRBD1 is a possible D gene (6 bases). Germline V gene data show CDR1 as DFQATT and CDR2 as SNEGSKA (reference sequence). The CDR3 has 17 residues. V was cut by 0 bases and J by 1 base, with 18 bases left in between. The CDR3 region has the DNA TGCAGTGCTAGAGATTGGAGGGGGGGGGATTTTAACTATGGCTACACCTTC. Translated, it gives CSARDWRGGDFNYGYTF.

Worth noting for this clonotype: This beta chain is an off-target read within a library intended for alpha chains, so its frequency means little. The chain recombines TRBV19 with TRBJ1-3; no definite D call. V lost 7 bases to trimming and J lost 9 bases, with 16 bases between them. The CDR3 is 13 amino acids. Germline values: CDR1 LNHDA, CDR2 SQIVND (reference sequence). The CDR3 DNA reads TGTGCCAGTAATTCGGGCGAGGCAACCACCATATATTTT. This sequence encodes CASNSGEATTIYF.

About this clonotype itself: This beta chain turned up in a library designed for alpha chains; as an off-target read, its abundance says little. This sequence joins TRBV20-1 and TRBJ2-3, with D possibly matching TRBD1 (6 bases). Trimming stripped 4 bases from V and 5 bases from J, with 13 bases between. This CDR3 spans 13 amino acids. The germline gives CDR1 DFQATT, CDR2 SNEGSKA (reference sequence). CDR3 amino acids: CSATGHLKDTQYF. The CDR3 DNA reads TGCAGTGCTACGGGACATTTAAAAGATACGCAGTATTTT.

On this clonotype: In a library made to pick up alpha chains, this beta chain is a stray read with a size that means little. V and J are TRBV2 and TRBJ2-5; D is uncertain. Germline V gives CDR1 SNHLY, CDR2 FYNNEI. Between the trimmed V and J ends, which lost 7 bases and 5 bases, there was a span of 20 bases. CDR3 length: 15 residues. The CDR3 nucleotides are TGTGCCAGCAAATACAACAGCGAGCGTACGGAGACCCAGTACTTC. This encodes CASKYNSERTETQYF. Combining the CDR3 with reference TRBV2 and TRBJ2-5 gives the whole variable domain EPEVTQTPSHQVTQMGQEVILRCVPISNHLYFYWYRQILGQKVEFLVSFYNNEISEKSEIFDDQFSVERPDGSNFTLKIRSTKLEDSAMYFCASKYNSERTETQYFGPGTRLLVL.

Comments on this clonotype: This beta chain is an unintended read in a library built for alpha chains; its size means little. The V call is TRBV6-1, the J call TRBJ1-4; D is perhaps TRBD1 (6 bases). Deletions cut 4 bases from V and 8 bases from J, with 17 bases between. The CDR3 sequence is 15 residues long. Germline CDR1 MNHNS, CDR2 SASEGT. CDR3 sequence reads: CASSGSGTIGEKLFF. The DNA for the CDR3 is TGTGCCAGCAGTGGGTCCGGGACAATTGGCGAAAAACTGTTTTTT.

Remarks on this clonotype: This beta chain is an unintended read in a library built for alpha chains; its size means little. V usage is TRBV27 and J usage is TRBJ2-7; 9 nucleotides agree with TRBD2. V shed 5 bases, J shed 2 bases, and the junction held 16 bases outside the gene matches. Germline V gene sequence: CDR1 MNHEY, CDR2 SMNVEV (reference sequence). The CDR3 contains 18 residues. CDR3 region: CASSEFGLAGRTPYEQYV. The CDR3 DNA follows: TGTGCCAGCAGTGAGTTTGGGCTAGCGGGACGCACACCCTACGAGCAGTACGTC.

A word on this clonotype: Because the library targeted alpha chains, this beta chain is an off-target read whose size means little. The rearrangement links TRBV5-4 to TRBJ2-3; D is unresolved. The germline V and J ends were trimmed by 0 bases and 4 bases, with 0 bases remaining between them. Germline V gene sequence: CDR1 SGHNT, CDR2 YYREEE (reference sequence). This CDR3 contains 11 residues. The CDR3 coding sequence is TGTGCCAGCAGCTTGGCAGATACGCAGTATTTT. This codes for CASSLADTQYF.